This paragraph covers one TCR beta chain sequence. The antigen remains unidentified. Mismatch with germline at one junction end may stem from a read error. This specimen comes from a study of radiotherapy plus CTLA-4 blockade in lung cancer. General study results and limits: After radiotherapy and ipilimumab, tumor-derived clones expanded in peripheral blood.

Clones were read by immunoSEQ multiplex PCR, and TCRdb kept only the in-frame ones, dropping some. The sample lists about 120,000 clones; around 89% were seen once. Germline values: CDR1 MRHNA, CDR2 SNTAGT. The CDR3 is 9 residues long. CTLA-4 blockade with ipilimumab, together with focal radiation, was given to patients with chemo-refractory metastatic non-small-cell lung cancer. The sequencing used peripheral blood, collected from a patient treated with radiotherapy plus ipilimumab. The sequence derives from a human donor with non-small cell lung cancer that progressed on radiotherapy plus ipilimumab. The chain recombines TRBV6-4 with TRBJ2-7; the match to TRBD2 covers 8 bases. The CDR3 coding sequence is TGTGCCAGCACGGCGGGGGGAAACTTC. Amino acids: CASTAGGNF.